The source of this T cell receptor beta chain is a study of regulatory T cells in long-lasting Graves disease. Libraries of TCR beta came from iRepertoire HTBI primers plus Arm-PCR of CDR3 regions. Using its own MiXCR run on the multiplex PCR reads, TCRdb lists one record per CDR3 protein. The sample shows about 500,000 distinct CDR3 sequences, 12% of them seen only once. As to time point: newly diagnosed GD, antithyroid drugs for less than 3 months. PBMC RNA was the source of the TCR library. Study-wide results and limits: Compared with new cases, persistent Graves' patients showed reduced TCR diversity. Persistent patients shared thousands of public clonotypes among themselves. Newly diagnosed patients shared fewer, at 900 to 1,000.

This clonotype was found many times. Its target is not known. This sample was shared with a second study, whose subject was T cells in Graves' hyperthyroidism and ophthalmopathy. From that study: Clonotypes that were expanded in thyroid above 0.001 mostly appeared in blood too.

The sequencing used peripheral blood mononuclear cells (PBMCs), collected at new diagnosis, from a patient treated with antithyroid drugs. The clonotype comes from a woman in her thirties with Graves disease.

The CDR3 nucleotides read TGCAGTGCTAGACCCTTTTTAGCGGGACGCACAGATACGCAGTATTTT. Translated: CSARPFLAGRTDTQYF. V is TRBV20-1 and J is TRBJ2-3; 8 bases line up with TRBD2. CDR3 length equals 16 residues. Germline CDR1 DFQATT, CDR2 SNEGSKA (reference sequence). V gave up 2 bases and J gave up 1 base; unmatched junction bases: 8.